This T cell receptor beta chain derives from a study of beta chain features in type 1 diabetes. Overall study context: Across every sample, approximately 110,000,000 sorted cells were examined in total. Study-level points and caveats: When cDNA is sequenced, cells with high TCR expression could be over-represented. Researchers report that Type 1 diabetes patients had moderately but significantly shorter TCRB CDR3s across all four CD4+ subsets.

Expressed TCRB transcripts were sequenced because the isolated RNA had all been reverse transcribed beforehand. An average near 3.57 million reads came from naive, central memory and regulatory T cell samples. Data came from immunoSEQ multiplex PCR; TCRdb stores just in-frame clones and leaves some out. Here the sample spans 600,000 to 750,000 clones, under 15% being singletons. This clone was detected a few times. What it binds is unknown. Sorted populations all had greater than 95% purity. The CDR3 sequence is 13 residues long. Trimming took 0 bases from V and 10 from J, leaving 11 bases between them. The germline CDR1 and CDR2 sequences are SGDLS and YYNGEE.

The source is a man younger than 40 with type 1 diabetes. Sequenced input: naive CD4+ T cells from blood. The rearrangement joins TRBV9 to TRBJ2-1; no clear D. Here the CDR3 DNA reads TGTGCCAGCAGCGTAGTCCGAGGTCCGGAGCAGTTCTTC. It translates to CASSVVRGPEQFF.